The clone carrying this T cell receptor (beta chain) was picked up one time. The sample comes from a study of control samples from healthy donors and cancer patients. The CDR3 covers 15 residues. CDR1 and CDR2 from the germline V gene are SEHNR and FQNEAQ (reference sequence). The junction had 9 bases not matched to a gene; V was cut back by 5 bases and J by 5 bases. TCRdb keeps only in-frame clones here, not all; method: immunoSEQ multiplex PCR. The data show 390,000 or so clones, about 93% seen once. J is TRBJ2-1 and V is TRBV7-9; 7 bases map to TRBD2. The clonotype originates from a man aged 40-50 years with head and neck cancer. Sequencing was performed on PBMCs. This chain's CDR3 is CASSPLGLADNEQFF. In nucleotides, the CDR3 is TGTGCCAGCAGCCCCTTAGGGCTAGCGGACAATGAGCAGTTCTTC.